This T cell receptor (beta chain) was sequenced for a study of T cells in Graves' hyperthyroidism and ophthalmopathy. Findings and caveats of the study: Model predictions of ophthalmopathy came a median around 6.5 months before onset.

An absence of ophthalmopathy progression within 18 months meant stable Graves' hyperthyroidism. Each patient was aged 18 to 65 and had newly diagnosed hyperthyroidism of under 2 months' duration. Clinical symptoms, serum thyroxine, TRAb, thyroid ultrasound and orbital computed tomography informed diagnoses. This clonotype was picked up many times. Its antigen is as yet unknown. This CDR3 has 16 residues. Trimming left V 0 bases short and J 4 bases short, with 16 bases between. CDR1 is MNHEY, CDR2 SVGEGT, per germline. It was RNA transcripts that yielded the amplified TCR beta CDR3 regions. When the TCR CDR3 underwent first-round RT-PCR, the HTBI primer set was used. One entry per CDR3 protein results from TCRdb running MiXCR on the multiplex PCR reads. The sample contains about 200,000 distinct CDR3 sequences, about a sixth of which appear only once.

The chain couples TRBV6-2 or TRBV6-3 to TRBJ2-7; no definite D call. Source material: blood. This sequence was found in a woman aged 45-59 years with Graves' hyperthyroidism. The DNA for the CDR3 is TGTGCCAGCAGTTACTCGGGCTACGAACCTTTATACGAGCAGTACTTC. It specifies CASSYSGYEPLYEQYF.